The 22 T cell receptor beta chains reported below all come from one sample, sequenced in a study of T cell repertoires in cytomegalovirus infection. No cognate antigen is known for these TCRs. A single record per CDR3 protein comes from TCRdb applying MiXCR to the reads. The profile shows under 40,000 distinct CDR3 sequences, roughly half of them singletons. The sequenced sample was CD8+ T cells from cultured PBMCs, obtained from culture after CMV antigen stimulation. All receptors derive from a human donor in good health (CMV status not recorded). Some clones in this sample may be carry-over from other donors' samples.

This clonotype was detected only a few times. This sequence joins TRBV7-9 and TRBJ1-1, with no clear D. The germline CDR1 and CDR2 sequences are SEHNR and FQNEAQ (reference sequence). This CDR3 comprises 12 residues. V gave up 1 base and J gave up 5 bases, with 5 bases separating them. CDR3 DNA: TGTGCCAGCAGCTTAGGACCTACTGAAGCTTTCTTT. It is translated as CASSLGPTEAFF.

This clonotype was picked up many times. The chain uses TRBV11-2 and TRBJ2-7; perhaps TRBD2 as D (6 bases). V lost 5 bases and J lost 4, with 18 bases in between. Germline assignment: CDR1 SGHAT and CDR2 FQNNGV. The CDR3 has 15 amino acids. The CDR3 loop reads CASSLRELAHYEQYF. The DNA for the CDR3 is TGTGCCAGCAGCCTGCGTGAGCTAGCGCATTACGAGCAGTACTTC.

The V gene is TRBV11-2, the J gene TRBJ2-1; D call uncertain. The germline V gene has CDR1 SGHAT and CDR2 FQNNGV. The CDR3 contains 13 residues. V was clipped by 1 base and J by 8 bases, with 9 bases between them. CDR3 bases: TGTGCCAGCAGCTTAGGCCATAGGGATGAGCAGTTCTTC. Amino acids: CASSLGHRDEQFF.

There are a few counts of this clonotype. The chain couples TRBV2 to TRBJ1-5; D not certain. This CDR3 contains 12 residues. V dropped 6 bases and J dropped 9 bases, with 12 bases sitting between them. CDR1 is SNHLY and CDR2 is FYNNEI in the germline V gene. The CDR3, as DNA: TGTGCCAGCAGCCCAGGTCCACGGCCCCAGCATTTT. Encoded protein: CASSPGPRPQHF.

The V and J genes are TRBV7-9 and TRBJ2-1; 15 nucleotides match TRBD2. The CDR3 runs 17 residues. In germline, CDR1 is SEHNR, CDR2 FQNEAQ (reference sequence). J lost 9 bases, V lost 5 bases, and 11 bases had no gene match. The CDR3 protein is CASSTRTSGRALGEQFF. As DNA, the CDR3 is TGTGCCAGCAGCACCCGGACTAGCGGGAGGGCCCTAGGTGAGCAGTTCTTC.

V usage is TRBV18 and J usage is TRBJ2-5, with D unclear. The CDR3 is made up of 13 amino acids. V was shortened by 3 bases and J by 1 base, with 6 bases between the two germline ends. The germline gives CDR1 KGHSH, CDR2 LQKENI. The CDR3: CASSPRGQETQYF. Here the CDR3 DNA reads TGTGCCAGCTCACCGAGAGGCCAAGAGACCCAGTACTTC.

V gene TRBV10-3 combines with J gene TRBJ1-1; TRBD1 matches 12 bases. The CDR3 totals 14 residues. Germline V gene sequence: CDR1 ENHRY, CDR2 SYGVKD. With 8 bases clipped from V and 0 bases from J, the junction kept 1 base outside the gene matches. CDR3 sequence (DNA): TGTGCCATCGGGACAGGGGGCCTGAACACTGAAGCTTTCTTT. Encoded protein: CAIGTGGLNTEAFF.

The gene calls are TRBV4-1 and TRBJ2-1; a weak D match, TRBD2 (6 bases). Germline V gene data show CDR1 as MGHRA and CDR2 as YSYEKL. V was pared by 0 bases and J by 9 bases, with 18 bases between. The length of the CDR3 is 16 residues. The CDR3 reads CASSQDSGGPGIEQFF. The CDR3 DNA follows: TGCGCCAGCAGCCAAGATTCTGGAGGGCCCGGGATTGAGCAGTTCTTC.

This rearrangement joins TRBV20-1 to TRBJ2-3, with 7 nucleotides matching TRBD2. The CDR3 length is 13 residues. In germline, CDR1 is DFQATT, CDR2 SNEGSKA (reference sequence). V shed 6 bases, J shed 5 bases, and the junction held 8 bases outside the gene matches. CDR3 DNA sequence: TGCAGTGCAAACGGTTGGGAGGGAGATACGCAGTATTTT. Protein: CSANGWEGDTQYF.

J is TRBJ2-1 and V is TRBV24-1, with 9 nucleotides matching TRBD2. Germline trimming cut 0 bases from V and 2 bases from J; bases unmatched to any gene: 4. CDR1 and CDR2 (germline): KGHDR, SFDVKD. The CDR3 spans 17 residues. CDR3 region: CATSDLRPSGAYNEQFF. For the CDR3, the DNA is TGTGCCACCAGTGATTTGCGGCCTAGCGGGGCCTACAATGAGCAGTTCTTC.

The table lists this clonotype with a few counts. The rearrangement links TRBV6-1 to TRBJ2-7, with unresolved D. This CDR3 has 16 residues. Between the trimmed V and J ends, which lost 5 bases and 6 bases, there was a span of 23 bases. Germline CDR1 reads MNHNS; CDR2 reads SASEGT. CDR3 loop: CASSPITTRITLEQYF. Here the CDR3 DNA reads TGTGCCAGCAGTCCCATTACTACCAGGATCACCCTCGAGCAGTACTTC.

This rearrangement joins TRBV7-8 to TRBJ1-5; the D gene is possibly TRBD1 (5 bases). This CDR3 spans 18 amino acids. Germline CDR1 SGHVS, CDR2 FQNEAQ. Deletions cut 1 base from V and 0 bases from J, with 16 bases between. Written as DNA, the CDR3 is TGTGCCAGCAGCTTAGTGGGGCGACCCACCGATAGCAATCAGCCCCAGCATTTT. Protein: CASSLVGRPTDSNQPQHF.

This sequence joins TRBV10-3 and TRBJ2-7; TRBD1 matches at 8 bases. Per the germline V gene, CDR1 is ENHRY and CDR2 is SYGVKD. With V trimmed by 2 bases and J by 1 base, 10 bases remained unmatched. The CDR3 totals 17 residues. This chain's CDR3 is CAISEGQGAKVSYEQYF. The CDR3 region has the DNA TGTGCCATCAGTGAGGGGCAGGGGGCGAAGGTATCCTACGAGCAGTACTTC.

This sequence joins TRBV28 and TRBJ1-1, with 11 bases identical to TRBD1. In germline, CDR1 is MDHEN, CDR2 SYDVKM. V shed 5 bases, J shed 4 bases, and the junction held 12 bases outside the gene matches. This CDR3 region has 17 residues. The CDR3 reads CASSTPGGTGGFTEAFF. As DNA, the CDR3 is TGTGCCAGCAGTACTCCCGGGGGGACAGGGGGGTTCACTGAAGCTTTCTTT.

This clonotype was counted ten times or more. The rearrangement joins TRBV28 to TRBJ2-1; 9 positions agree with TRBD2. The J segment lost 0 bases and the V segment lost 6 bases, leaving 6 bases of the junction unmatched. The CDR3 loop spans 16 amino acids. The germline CDR1 and CDR2 sequences are MDHEN and SYDVKM. Written as DNA, the CDR3 is TGTGCCAGCAGGTCCACTAGCGGGCCCTCCTACAATGAGCAGTTCTTC. Residues: CASRSTSGPSYNEQFF.

This clonotype was found a few times. The chain couples TRBV10-2 to TRBJ2-1, with 9 bases lining up with TRBD1. V lost 6 bases, J lost 2 bases, and 2 bases stayed unmatched. Per the germline V gene, CDR1 is WSHSY and CDR2 is SAAADI. The CDR3 totals 14 residues. DNA of the CDR3: TGCGCCAGCAGGGGGACAGGGCCCTACAATGAGCAGTTCTTC. The encoded protein is CASRGTGPYNEQFF.

There are many counts of this clonotype. This chain uses TRBV29-1 with TRBJ1-2; D gene ambiguous. Germline CDR1 reads SQVTM; CDR2 reads ANQGSEA. The CDR3 length is 13 residues. V lost 3 bases and J lost 6, with 14 bases in between. CDR3 DNA: TGCAGCGTTGAGGAGCCAGGTGGGAATGGCTACACCTTC. Protein: CSVEEPGGNGYTF.

The rearrangement uses TRBV7-3 and TRBJ2-1; TRBD2 is a possible D gene (6 bases). Germline V gene sequence: CDR1 SGHTA, CDR2 FQGTGA. This CDR3 is 14 amino acids long. V was clipped by 8 bases and J by 8 bases, with 19 bases between them. CDR3 amino acids: CASSLAGGNDEQFF. The CDR3 coding sequence is TGTGCCAGCTCATTAGCCGGGGGTAACGATGAGCAGTTCTTC.

The chain has TRBV5-1 and TRBJ1-1, with TRBD1 as a possible D gene (6 bases). The CDR3 spans 15 residues. Trimming took off 4 bases at V and 0 bases at J, with 13 bases between the two ends. From germline, CDR1 is SGHRS and CDR2 YFSETQ. CDR3: CASSQQQGMNTEAFF. For the CDR3, the DNA is TGCGCCAGCAGCCAACAGCAGGGGATGAACACTGAAGCTTTCTTT.

In this sample, this clonotype turned up a few times. This chain connects TRBV7-9 to TRBJ1-2; maybe TRBD1 (5 bases). CDR3 size: 15 residues. V lost 6 bases and J lost 3, with 17 bases in between. Germline V CDR1 and CDR2: SEHNR, FQNEAQ (reference sequence). The CDR3 loop reads CASSSGGGSHYGYTF. For the CDR3, the DNA is TGTGCCAGCAGTTCGGGGGGTGGGAGCCACTATGGCTACACCTTC. The whole variable domain, filled in from reference TRBV7-9 and TRBJ1-2, reads DTGVSQNPRHKITKRGQNVTFRCDPISEHNRLYWYRQTLGQGPEFLTYFQNEAQLEKSRLLSDRFSAERPKGSFSTLEIQRTEQGDSAMYLCASSSGGGSHYGYTFGSGTRLTVV.

The chain recombines TRBV4-2 with TRBJ1-6; 7 nucleotides match TRBD1. Germline trimming cut 2 bases from V and 6 bases from J; bases unmatched to any gene: 16. The CDR3 runs 19 residues. Germline V lookup: CDR1 LGHNA, CDR2 YNFKEQ. CDR3 sequence (DNA): TGTGCCAGCAGCCAACGACTGCAAAACAGGGGAGGGAGTAATTCACCCCTCCACTTT. Translation gives CASSQRLQNRGGSNSPLHF.

The chain links TRBV20-1 to TRBJ2-3, with 7 positions matching TRBD2. This CDR3 contains 15 residues. Germline V lookup: CDR1 DFQATT, CDR2 SNEGSKA (reference sequence). Germline trimming cut 6 bases from V and 2 bases from J; bases unmatched to any gene: 11. This chain's CDR3 is CSAPTSLRPTDTQYF. The CDR3 nucleotides read TGCAGTGCACCGACTAGCTTGAGACCCACAGATACGCAGTATTTT.